This entry concerns a single TCR beta chain. V lost 2 bases and J lost 5, with 13 bases in between. From germline, CDR1 is MDHEN and CDR2 SYDVKM. There are 15 residues in the CDR3. The data belong to a study of OX40 agonist ivuxolimab in advanced cancers. The protocol was immunoSEQ multiplex PCR, while the TCRdb copy is restricted to in-frame clones and leaves out a portion. The sample lists around 54,000 clones; 85% to 95% were seen once. Patients were excluded for autoimmune disease history or systemic immunosuppression. Sequenced material: CD4+ or CD8+ T cells sorted from blood, taken in a trial of the OX40 agonist ivuxolimab. The V and J genes are TRBV28 and TRBJ1-5; weak D call: TRBD1 (6 bases). This clonotype was sampled from an adult with an advanced solid tumor such as melanoma, head and neck, liver or kidney cancer. CDR3 in DNA: TGTGCCAGCAGTTTAGGGGACATGGTGGATCAGCCCCAGCATTTT. Residues: CASSLGDMVDQPQHF.